This TCR beta chain was identified during a study of low-dose radiotherapy and immunotherapy resistance in tumors (dated by TCRdb to the early 2020s). In terms of the full investigation: Cohort 1 received 0.5 Gy per fraction every 2 weeks, with a prescribed total PTV dose of 6.5 Gy. Intravenous cyclophosphamide at 200 mg/m2 was administered every two weeks, one day ahead of each radiation and immunotherapy administration. Eight patients were included in the translational analysis: three from the first dose cohort and the first five from the second dose cohort. Patients in Cohort 2 were given 1 Gy per fraction every two weeks, for a total of 13 Gy across 26 weeks. Patients were given nivolumab as a 240 mg flat dose every two weeks and ipilimumab at 1 mg/kg every six weeks, with both drugs delivered intravenously. Starting on cycle 1 day 1, patients took 300 mg of aspirin by mouth once a day for four cycles. The trial did not randomize participants into treatment groups.

This clonotype was observed at least ten times. The antigen it recognizes is unknown. No base quality values were provided; no much bigger clone lies one nucleotide off. The sample's time point, from its label and the paper: before trial treatment. Donors were enrolled in RACIN, a single-arm phase I dose-escalation trial in which nivolumab, ipilimumab, aspirin, low-dose cyclophosphamide and low-dose radiotherapy were combined. Eligible patients had advanced, TIL-negative solid tumors. TCRdb lists the instrument as Illumina HiSeq 2500. First-strand cDNA was synthesized with Superscript III and a set of TRAV- and TRBV-specific primers, covering both TCRalpha and TCRbeta chains. TCRs were amplified with Phusion for approximately 20 PCR cycles using a constant-region primer together with the adapter attached to the V primers. Amplification of the isolated mRNA was done with the MessageAmp II aRNA Amplification Kit, which involved an approximately 16-hour in vitro transcription at 37 degrees C. mRNA for TCR sequencing was isolated with the Dynabeads mRNA DIRECT Purification Kit. Indexed Illumina adapters were added in a second Phusion PCR of 25 cycles, after which AMPure XP beads were used to purify the products. Per the original workflow: Custom Perl scripts were used to pool TCR sequences that encoded the same protein, to remove out-of-frame sequences, and to calculate the abundance of each clonotype. Any TCR sequence supported by only a single read was excluded from analysis. Among the metrics used to describe the repertoires were Shannon entropy, Gini index, clonality, richness, and the frequency of TCRs shared between repertoires. TCRdb reprocessing: public reads trimmed at Q25 with fastp, clones called with MiXCR, in-frame beta chains kept. Every distinct CDR3 protein forms one entry, paired with its most common genes and DNA. TCRdb's processing, not the study's, gives the V and J calls here. The sample yields over 65,000 distinct CDR3 sequences; 18% were counted once. 2.5% to 3.5% of the sample goes to the ten largest clones.

The cysteine opens and the phenylalanine closes a CDR3 of 14 amino acids. Of the read, only the CDR3 DNA is kept; its 42 bases are in frame from base 1. CDR1 KGHSH and CDR2 LQKENI were looked up in the germline V gene. V drops 3 bases and J drops 7 bases, leaving 16 bases in between. Sequenced here: PBMCs, sampled before treatment. The sequence is built from TRBV18 and TRBJ2-7; the D call could be TRBD1 or TRBD2, with each sharing 5 bases. The receptor's source is a male donor with prostate cancer. CDR3 sequence: CASSPGTAEGEQYF. The DNA sequence is given as TGTGCCAGCTCACCTGGGACGGCCGAGGGAGAGCAGTACTTC.